This TCR beta chain was documented in a study of OX40 agonist ivuxolimab in advanced cancers. Study outcomes and limitations: Low normalized T-cell clonal expansion was additionally recorded for some nonresponders.

Details on this clone: Its antigen is as yet unknown.

The junction had 15 bases not matched to a gene; V was cut back by 4 bases and J by 2 bases. The CDR3 consists of 18 residues. CDR1 and CDR2 (germline): SGHNT, YYREEE (reference sequence). Data came from immunoSEQ multiplex PCR; TCRdb stores just in-frame clones and leaves some out. This table holds 45,000 to 65,000 clones, more than 80% found once. This TCR derives from an adult with an advanced solid tumor such as melanoma, head and neck, liver or kidney cancer. The rearrangement links TRBV5-4 to TRBJ2-5; the match to TRBD2 covers 9 bases. This specimen consisted of CD4+ or CD8+ T cells sorted from blood, obtained in a trial of the OX40 agonist ivuxolimab. CDR3: CASSLFIRTSVLQETQYF. The CDR3 DNA is TGTGCCAGCAGCCTTTTTATAAGGACTAGCGTCCTACAAGAGACCCAGTACTTC.